This T cell receptor beta chain was recorded in a study of shared clonotypes between healthy human individuals (dated by TCRdb to 2019 to 2021). Regarding the complete study: The cohort included three men and a couple of women between 18 and 49 years of age. Between about 0.85 and 9.5 billion PBMCs per donor were obtained by leukapheresis. To estimate repertoire size and how much clonotypes are shared between individuals, the study performed deep sequencing of blood TCR repertoires from a few healthy adults. To increase sequencing depth and limit assay-specific biases, different laboratories used diverse techniques to prepare libraries and sequence TCR repertoires. For each donor, CD4 naive and CD4 memory were each run on three plates, CD8 naive on two plates, and CD8 memory on one plate.

Healthy HIV-negative adults with no recently reported acute infections or vaccinations were included as donors. Only Caucasian adults living in Nashville, Tennessee, USA were represented among the donors. Magnetic negative selection was used to enrich CD4+ T cells, after which naive cells were positively selected on CD45RA and the negative fraction became the memory subset. Blood was collected by leukapheresis, and PBMCs were isolated by Ficoll-Histopaque density gradient centrifugation and then cryopreserved in liquid nitrogen vapor phase. Analytical flow cytometry was used to check the purity and quantity of every magnetically sorted T cell population. Each sorted fraction had its genomic DNA isolated and then quantified by UV absorbance on a Nanodrop 2000c. Broader findings and caveats from the paper: About 5% of naive CD4, around 4% of naive CD8, about 2.1% of memory CD4, and less than 0.45% of memory CD8 clonotypes were shared across several donors. Naive subsets generally had larger estimated clonotype richness than memory subsets. Pairwise subsampling led to the expectation that sequencing depth would affect the degree of clonotype sharing among donors. The small number of donors limited the genetic and exposure-history diversity represented. Higher generation probabilities were observed for clonotypes shared by all four sorted-subset donors than for non-shared clonotypes. Even with the large sequencing depth, rarefaction of the sorted-subset datasets indicated that sequencing was incomplete. Sampling was restricted to blood, and TCR repertoires in tissues likely differ from the TCR repertoires found in blood.

TCR CDR3 regions were amplified from genomic DNA by multiplex PCR using the deep immunoSEQ assay. For each cell subset, the extracted genomic DNA was distributed evenly across all wells of several immunoSEQ 96-well plates, and each plate served as one replicate. For sorted subsets, approximately 0.2 ug of genomic DNA, equivalent to some 33,000 T cell genomes, went into each replicate PCR. Purified libraries were measured with a Qubit 3.0 fluorometer, size-checked on a Bioanalyzer 2100, and measured again with the KAPA Library Quantification kit. Every immunoSEQ 96-well plate was sequenced on a dedicated single-read 150-cycle Illumina NextSeq 550 flow cell. Concerning the study's data processing: Because the immunoSEQ output held only junctional sequences and lacked quality scores, the filtering could not match the filtering applied to full-length reads. To assign V/J genes and CDR3, sequences were annotated using PyIR, a Python wrapper for IgBLAST v1.9, with IMGT germline references. Reads were removed for weak V/J assignments (E-value above 1e-6), missing CDR3, stop codons, out-of-frame junctions, or ambiguous translated residues. V3J clonotypes were defined as sequences sharing the same inferred V gene, J gene, and CDR3 amino acid sequence. Percentage overlap between repertoires was computed as shared unique clonotypes divided by the size of the smaller repertoire. Richness of each repertoire was evaluated using RTK rarefaction, the Chao1 estimator, and Recon v2.1 estimates of unobserved clonotypes. For all TCRbeta clonotypes obtained by the gDNA method from several donors, generation probabilities were computed with OLGA. TCRdb stores this immuneACCESS table with in-frame sequences only. Part of the clones is absent; in the studies checked, under half of the shortfall reflects unresolved V genes, and no reason is known for the rest. V and J calls and clone size are given by that table; D and trimming were obtained from the DNA. The sample records 1,400,000 or so clones, 98% to 99% of which are singletons. In total, the top ten clones hold over 0.3% of the sample.

On this clone: Its antigen is unknown. No base qualities exist here, and no much larger clone lies one base off it.

Source material: naive CD4+ T cells sorted from blood. The cell subset or site label, as the study defines it: CD45RA+ positively selected. This clonotype originated in a man under 40 in good health.

The sequence in DNA is TGCGCCAGCAGCTTGGTAGGGGGCCTGATGGGAGAGCAGTACTTC. Its protein is CASSLVGGLMGEQYF. The chain uses TRBV5-1 and TRBJ2-7; 7 of the junction bases match TRBD1. The CDR3 covers 15 residues, taking in both the cysteine and the phenylalanine. Only the CDR3 DNA is retained, 45 bases long and in frame from the first base. After removal of 0 bases from V and 7 bases from J, the junction retains 10 bases not matched to a gene. CDR1 and CDR2 are read off the germline V gene as SGHRS and YFSETQ.